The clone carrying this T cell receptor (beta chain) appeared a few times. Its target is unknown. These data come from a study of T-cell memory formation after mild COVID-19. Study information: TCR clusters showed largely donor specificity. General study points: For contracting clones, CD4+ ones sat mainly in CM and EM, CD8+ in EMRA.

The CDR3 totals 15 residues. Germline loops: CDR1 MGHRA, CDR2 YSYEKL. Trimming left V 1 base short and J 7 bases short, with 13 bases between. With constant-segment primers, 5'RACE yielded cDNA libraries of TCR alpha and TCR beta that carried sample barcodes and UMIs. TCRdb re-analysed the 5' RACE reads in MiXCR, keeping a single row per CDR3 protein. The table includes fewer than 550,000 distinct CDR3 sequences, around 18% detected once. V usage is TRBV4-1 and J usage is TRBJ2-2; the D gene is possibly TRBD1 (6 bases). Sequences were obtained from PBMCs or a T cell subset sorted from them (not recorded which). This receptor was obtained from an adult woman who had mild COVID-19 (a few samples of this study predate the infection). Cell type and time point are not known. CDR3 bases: TGCGCCAGCAGCCAAGTTGTGGGGGCTAGCGGGGAGCTGTTTTTT. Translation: CASSQVVGASGELFF.